A selection of T cell receptor beta chains follows, all from one sample in a study of shared clonotypes between healthy human individuals. Here immunoSEQ multiplex PCR was the method, and the copy in TCRdb shows in-frame clones only, minus some. This table holds about 2.4 million clones, over 85% found once. Sequencing used naive CD4+ T cells from PBMCs. The receptors derive from a man between 18 and 29 years old in good health. Some clones in this sample may be carry-over from other donors' samples. CDR3s include the opening cysteine and the closing phenylalanine or tryptophan. The D gene is left open where the match is weak. Clone sizes are given selectively: once, few, many, or a class where the clone is expanded.

TRBV5-1	TRBJ2-1	-	once	13	TGCGCCAGCAGCGCACAGGGACACAATGAGCAGTTCTTC	CASSAQGHNEQFF
TRBV2	TRBJ1-1	TRBD1	-	14	TGTGCCAGCATTCTCGACAGGGGGGATCCTGAAGCTTTCTTT	CASILDRGDPEAFF
TRBV28	TRBJ2-7	-	once	17	TGTGCCAGCAGTTTCTATAAATCAGGAATCTTAGCCTACGAGCAGTACTTC	CASSFYKSGILAYEQYF
TRBV9	TRBJ1-1	TRBD1	-	17	TGTGCCAGCAGCGTAGTCCCGGGACAGGGTTTGGGCACTGAAGCTTTCTTT	CASSVVPGQGLGTEAFF
TRBV27	TRBJ2-7	-	-	17	TGTGCCAGCAGTTTATCGGATCGGGGCAGGAGAACCTACGAGCAGTACTTC	CASSLSDRGRRTYEQYF
TRBV6-5	TRBJ2-3	-	once	16	TGTGCCAGCAGTTACTTGCCGGGAGCCCGCACAGATACGCAGTATTTT	CASSYLPGARTDTQYF
TRBV7-8	TRBJ2-7	-	-	12	TGTGCCAGCAGCTTACGCGGCTACGAGCAGTACTTC	CASSLRGYEQYF
TRBV6-6	TRBJ2-1	-	-	16	TGTGCCAGCAGTTACACCCCCGAGACAAGCAACAATGAGCAGTTCTTC	CASSYTPETSNNEQFF
TRBV7-3	TRBJ1-1	-	-	13	TGTGCCAGCAGCTTAAGGGTTACGGATGAAGCTTTCTTT	CASSLRVTDEAFF
TRBV28	TRBJ1-4	TRBD1	-	18	TGTGCCAGCAGTTTCCATCCCGGCGACAGGGAGACTAATGAAAAACTGTTTTTT	CASSFHPGDRETNEKLFF
TRBV11-2	TRBJ1-1	-	-	14	TGTGCCAGCAGCCGCCCCGCCGTAAACACTGAAGCTTTCTTT	CASSRPAVNTEAFF
TRBV9	TRBJ1-1	-	-	16	TGTGCCAGCAGCGTAGTACCGGAAGGGGGGAACACTGAAGCTTTCTTT	CASSVVPEGGNTEAFF
TRBV18	TRBJ2-5	TRBD1	-	19	TGTGCCAGCTCACCACTACCCGGAACAGGGGGCCCAACTCAGGTGACCCAGTACTTC	CASSPLPGTGGPTQVTQYF
TRBV28	TRBJ2-7	-	-	14	TGTGCCAGCAGTTTTGTGCAGGGTCCCTACGAGCAGTACTTC	CASSFVQGPYEQYF
TRBV27	TRBJ2-7	-	-	17	TGTGCCAGCAGTTTAGATCGCCCCTCTTTGGGCCCCTACGAGCAGTACTTC	CASSLDRPSLGPYEQYF
TRBV4-1	TRBJ2-1	-	-	18	TGCGCCAGCAGCCAGGGGGGAGCCGGGACCAGCTCCTACAATGAGCAGTTCTTC	CASSQGGAGTSSYNEQFF
TRBV5-4	TRBJ2-1	-	-	17	TGTGCCAGCAGCCCCTTACCTCCAGTAAGCTCCTACAATGAGCAGTTCTTC	CASSPLPPVSSYNEQFF
TRBV2	TRBJ2-1	-	-	16	TGTGCCAGCAGTCCAAGGGGGGGGCTCTCCTACAATGAGCAGTTCTTC	CASSPRGGLSYNEQFF
TRBV2	TRBJ1-3	-	-	16	TGTGCCAGCAGTGAAGGTGTCAGGTTGTCAGGAAACACCATATATTTT	CASSEGVRLSGNTIYF
TRBV19	TRBJ2-1	TRBD2	-	18	TGTGCCAGTAGTATAGCCGCTAGCGGGAGGGGAACCTACAATGAGCAGTTCTTC	CASSIAASGRGTYNEQFF
TRBV7-3	TRBJ2-6	-	-	14	TGTGCCAGCAGCTTAACGGACGGGGCCAACGTCCTGACTTTC	CASSLTDGANVLTF
TRBV6-1	TRBJ2-4	TRBD2	-	15	TGTGCCAGCAGTGATAAGACTAGCGGTAAAAACATTCAGTACTTC	CASSDKTSGKNIQYF
TRBV19	TRBJ2-1	-	few	14	TGTGCCAGTAGTAGGGGGAGCTCCTACAATGAGCAGTTCTTC	CASSRGSSYNEQFF
TRBV30	TRBJ1-4	-	-	12	TGTGCCTGGAGTGTACTGCCGGGCAAACTGTTTTTT	CAWSVLPGKLFF
TRBV30	TRBJ2-7	TRBD1	-	14	TGTGCCTGGTCCCTGATGACAGGGGGTTACGAGCAGTACTTC	CAWSLMTGGYEQYF
TRBV5-1	TRBJ2-1	TRBD2	-	17	TGCGCCAGCAGCTTCGGGACTAGCGGGAGGGTTTACAATGAGCAGTTCTTC	CASSFGTSGRVYNEQFF
TRBV19	TRBJ1-2	-	-	14	TGTGCCAGTAGTCCAGGCATGGGTATTGACGGCTACACCTTC	CASSPGMGIDGYTF
TRBV7-9	TRBJ2-5	-	-	15	TGTGCCAGCAGCTTATTGACTGGGGACCAAGAGACCCAGTACTTC	CASSLLTGDQETQYF
TRBV14	TRBJ1-3	-	-	17	TGTGCCAGCAGCCAAGATAGCAGGGCCTACTCTGGAAACACCATATATTTT	CASSQDSRAYSGNTIYF
TRBV9	TRBJ2-2	TRBD2	-	16	TGTGCCAGCAGCCCATTTAGCGGGAGGGCCGGCGGGGAGCTGTTTTTT	CASSPFSGRAGGELFF
TRBV2	TRBJ1-6	-	-	14	TGTGCCAGCAGTGAACTGCAGGGTCGGTCACCCCTCCACTTT	CASSELQGRSPLHF
TRBV19	TRBJ2-7	-	-	12	TGTGCCAGTAGTATCAGCCCCTACGAGCAGTACTTC	CASSISPYEQYF
TRBV5-6	TRBJ1-2	-	few	16	TGTGCCAGCAGCCCCCGGACAGCCTCGGCGAACTATGGCTACACCTTC	CASSPRTASANYGYTF
TRBV19	TRBJ2-3	TRBD1	-	17	TGTGCCAGTAGTAAGTCTCCCGGGACAGGACTCACAGATACGCAGTATTTT	CASSKSPGTGLTDTQYF
TRBV29-1	TRBJ2-3	TRBD2	-	16	TGCAGCGTTGATTGGGTACTAGCGAGTAGCACAGATACGCAGTATTTT	CSVDWVLASSTDTQYF
TRBV5-1	TRBJ2-5	TRBD1	-	23	TGCGCCAGCAGTCTCTCCCGGATAGGGATACAAAGGGGGACAGGGAAGGCGCAAGAGACCCAGTACTTC	CASSLSRIGIQRGTGKAQETQYF
TRBV5-6	TRBJ1-2	-	once	17	TGTGCCAGCAGCTTGTACTTACTGGGACCGAAGAACTATGGCTACACCTTC	CASSLYLLGPKNYGYTF
TRBV10-3	TRBJ2-7	-	-	15	TGTGCCATCAGTGAGCGAGGCCAGGGGCTATACGAGCAGTACTTC	CAISERGQGLYEQYF
TRBV2	TRBJ2-3	-	-	14	TGTGCCAGCAGTGGGTCCCTAGGGAAAGATACGCAGTATTTT	CASSGSLGKDTQYF
TRBV28	TRBJ1-5	TRBD1	-	15	TGTGCCAGCAGTGAGACGACAGGGCGCAATCAGCCCCAGCATTTT	CASSETTGRNQPQHF
TRBV27	TRBJ2-5	-	once	15	TGTGCCAGCACCCCGGGAGTGGGACCCCAAGAGACCCAGTACTTC	CASTPGVGPQETQYF
TRBV27	TRBJ2-2	-	-	14	TGTGCCAGCGGTCTTCTTGGGGGGACCGGGGAGCTGTTTTTT	CASGLLGGTGELFF
TRBV20-1	TRBJ2-1	TRBD2	-	10	TGCCTAGCGGGAGGGCCGAAGCAGTTCTTC	CLAGGPKQFF